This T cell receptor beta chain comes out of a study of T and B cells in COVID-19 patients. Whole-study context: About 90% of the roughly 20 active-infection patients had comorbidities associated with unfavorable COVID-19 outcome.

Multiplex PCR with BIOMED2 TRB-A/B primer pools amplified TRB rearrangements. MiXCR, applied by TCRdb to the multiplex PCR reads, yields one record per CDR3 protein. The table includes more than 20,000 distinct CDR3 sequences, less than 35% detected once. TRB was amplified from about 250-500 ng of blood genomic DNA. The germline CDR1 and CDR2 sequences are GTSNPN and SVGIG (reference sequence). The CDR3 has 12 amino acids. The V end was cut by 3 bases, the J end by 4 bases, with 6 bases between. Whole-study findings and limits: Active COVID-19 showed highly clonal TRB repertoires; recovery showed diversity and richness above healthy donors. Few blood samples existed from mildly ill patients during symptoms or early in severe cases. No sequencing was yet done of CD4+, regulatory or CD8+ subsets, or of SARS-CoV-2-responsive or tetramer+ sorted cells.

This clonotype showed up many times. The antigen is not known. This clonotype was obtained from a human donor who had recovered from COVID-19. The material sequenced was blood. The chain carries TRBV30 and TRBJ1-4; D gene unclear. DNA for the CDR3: TGTGCCTGGAGGGTAGATAATGAAAAACTGTTTTTT. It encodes CAWRVDNEKLFF.